This T cell receptor (beta chain) was retrieved from a study of T cell changes during pregnancy in multiple sclerosis. The data were produced by immunoSEQ multiplex PCR, yet TCRdb's version contains in-frame clones alone and is incomplete. The repertoire holds tens of thousands of clones, with 80% to 90% as singletons. In germline, CDR1 is SGHVS, CDR2 FNYEAQ. Trimming left V 5 bases short and J 1 base short, with 8 bases between. CDR3 length equals 13 residues. Sequencing used peripheral blood, obtained in the first trimester of pregnancy. The V call is TRBV7-6, the J call TRBJ1-1; D is uncertain. The clonotype comes from a female donor in good health, enrolled as a control in a pregnancy study. CDR3 DNA: TGTGCCAGCAGCGCCGGTGGGAACACTGAAGCTTTCTTT. The encoded protein is CASSAGGNTEAFF.